These T cell receptor beta chains were read from a single sample in a study of blood T cell repertoires in COVID-19. The protocol was immunoSEQ multiplex PCR, while the TCRdb copy is restricted to in-frame clones and leaves out a portion. The sample comprises 250,000 or so clones, less than 90% of which are singletons, and nearly 2% rests with the top ten. Sequencing was performed on peripheral blood. These receptors were obtained from a young man with active or convalescent COVID-19. CDR3s include the opening cysteine and the closing phenylalanine or tryptophan. D genes are given only for firm matches. A clone size is listed for some rows: how often the clone was seen (once, few, many), or a class if it is expanded.

J	V	D	size	CDR3	DNA
TRBJ1-6	TRBV6-5	-	-	CASSQGSRSPLHF	TGTGCTTCATCACAGGGTAGTCGTTCACCCCTCCACTTT
TRBJ2-5	TRBV6-5	-	-	CASSFRGRMETQYF	TGTGCCAGCAGTTTCCGCGGGCGTATGGAGACCCAGTACTTC
TRBJ2-1	TRBV5-4	-	-	CASSLAASSYNEQFF	TGTGCCAGCAGCTTAGCGGCAAGCTCCTACAATGAGCAGTTCTTC
TRBJ1-2	TRBV5-1	TRBD1	-	CASSSGTGNYGYTF	TGCGCCAGCAGCTCGGGGACAGGAAACTATGGCTACACCTTC
TRBJ2-3	TRBV5-1	-	-	CASRMGARGTDTQYF	TGCGCCAGCCGGATGGGAGCGAGGGGCACAGATACGCAGTATTTT
TRBJ2-7	TRBV11-2	-	few	CASSLDQATNRYEQYF	TGTGCCAGCAGCTTAGATCAGGCGACCAACCGCTACGAGCAGTACTTC
TRBJ2-1	TRBV6-5	TRBD2	-	CASSYGAGELYNEQFF	TGTGCCAGCAGTTACGGGGCGGGGGAGCTCTACAATGAGCAGTTCTTC
TRBJ1-2	TRBV30	-	-	CAWSSGVSDGYTF	TGTGCCTGGAGTTCGGGGGTGAGTGATGGCTACACCTTC
TRBJ1-6	TRBV7-9	-	-	CASSFVDNSPLHF	TGTGCCAGCAGCTTCGTCGATAATTCACCCCTCCACTTT
TRBJ2-7	TRBV27	-	-	CASSSSSGTSSYEQYF	TGTGCCAGCAGTTCCTCTTCCGGGACATCCTCCTACGAGCAGTACTTC
TRBJ1-2	TRBV19	TRBD1	-	CASQKGTGYGYTF	TGTGCCAGTCAGAAGGGGACAGGCTATGGCTACACCTTC
TRBJ1-1	TRBV5-1	TRBD1	-	CASSFQTGQEWGAFF	TGCGCCAGCAGCTTTCAAACAGGACAGGAGTGGGGAGCTTTCTTT
TRBJ2-7	TRBV19	TRBD1	-	CASSTPGQPYEQYF	TGTGCCAGTAGTACCCCGGGACAGCCTTACGAGCAGTACTTC
TRBJ2-1	TRBV5-1	TRBD2	few	CASNDLPGRTTSNEQFF	TGCGCCAGTAATGACCTCCCCGGGAGGACCACGTCGAATGAGCAGTTCTTC
TRBJ1-1	TRBV7-9	-	few	CASSLGAGDEAFF	TGTGCCAGCAGCTTAGGCGCGGGGGATGAAGCTTTCTTT
TRBJ2-1	TRBV27	TRBD2	-	CASSTRLGRGGLSSYNEQFF	TGTGCCAGCAGCACGCGACTTGGGCGGGGGGGCCTTTCTTCCTACAATGAGCAGTTCTTC
TRBJ2-5	TRBV18	-	-	CASSPTGGETQYF	TGTGCCAGCTCACCTACAGGTGGGGAGACCCAGTACTTC
TRBJ1-1	TRBV28	-	-	CASSLRGQLNTEAFF	TGTGCCAGCAGTCTGCGAGGACAGCTGAACACTGAAGCTTTCTTT
TRBJ1-1	TRBV13	-	-	CASSLNGGRVSEAFF	TGTGCCAGCAGCTTAAACGGGGGGCGGGTTTCTGAAGCTTTCTTT
TRBJ1-6	TRBV19	-	-	CASSQQGNSPLHF	TGTGCCAGTAGTCAGCAGGGTAATTCACCCCTCCACTTT
TRBJ2-3	TRBV18	TRBD2	-	CASSPSGGYTDTQYF	TGTGCCAGCTCCCCAAGCGGGGGGTACACAGATACGCAGTATTTT
TRBJ2-7	TRBV3-1/TRBV3-2	-	-	CASSQDTGLSYEQYF	TGTGCCAGCAGCCAAGATACGGGACTCTCCTACGAGCAGTACTTC
TRBJ2-7	TRBV5-1	TRBD1	-	CASSLVGTGRYEQYF	TGCGCCAGCAGCTTGGTGGGGACAGGACGATACGAGCAGTACTTC
TRBJ1-5	TRBV6-2/TRBV6-3	-	-	CASSRGGGQQPQHF	TGTGCCAGCAGTCGCGGGGGGGGACAACAGCCCCAGCATTTT
TRBJ2-7	TRBV12-5	TRBD1	-	CASGDRTGPYEQYF	TGTGCTAGTGGCGACCGGACAGGGCCCTACGAGCAGTACTTC
TRBJ1-3	TRBV9	-	-	CASTRAPSGNTIYF	TGTGCCAGCACCAGGGCCCCCTCTGGAAACACCATATATTTT
TRBJ2-1	TRBV6-2/TRBV6-3	TRBD1	-	CASSPLGTQGAYHGQFF	TGTGCCAGCAGTCCCCTGGGTACACAGGGGGCTTATCATGGGCAGTTCTTC